Listed below are T cell receptor beta chains from one sample, sequenced in a study of a mutant IDH1 vaccine in newly diagnosed glioma. Sequencing used immunoSEQ multiplex PCR; TCRdb keeps in-frame clones, though not all of them. The repertoire includes about 40,000 clones, 80% to 85% of them detected once, and under 2.5% sits in the top ten. Their target antigens are unknown. The specimen was PBMCs, collected from a glioma patient whose treatment included an IDH1 peptide vaccine. These receptors all stem from a man aged 35-49 years with glioma. Both conserved end residues are trimmed from each CDR3. Clone sizes are given selectively: once, few, many, or a class where the clone is expanded.

J,V,size,CDR3
TRBJ1-5,TRBV19,NA,ASSRRNNQPQH
TRBJ2-3,TRBV9,few,ASSVGSGGDTQY
TRBJ1-4,TRBV11-2,NA,ASSLGGLPAVNEKLF
TRBJ1-1,TRBV5-4,NA,ASSAGGTEAF
TRBJ1-2,TRBV6-5,NA,ASSSGVTRGYT
TRBJ2-1,TRBV10-3,NA,AISESTGGYYNEQF
TRBJ2-1,TRBV10-3,NA,AISETGLAGVWDEQF
TRBJ1-4,TRBV5-1,NA,ASSLARADEKLF
TRBJ2-2,TRBV5-1,NA,ASNRQGADTGELF
TRBJ2-7,TRBV18,NA,ASTTDYEQY
TRBJ1-5,TRBV7-2,few,ASSTGTGTHSNQPQH
TRBJ2-6,TRBV25-1,NA,ASSELGSLRSGANVLT
TRBJ2-7,TRBV6-4,few,ASSDSTRRGRNEQY
TRBJ2-5,TRBV6-5,NA,ASRPGQGVTQY
TRBJ2-4,TRBV6-1,NA,ASSEIGGGNTKNIQY
TRBJ2-7,TRBV19,NA,ASRRDPLVPEQY
TRBJ2-1,TRBV10-3,NA,AISEQNSGYYNEQF
TRBJ1-2,TRBV18,NA,ASSPMDNNYGYT